This TCR beta chain was recovered during a study of graft-versus-host responses after intestinal transplantation. Overall study: Transplant recipients had multivisceral, liver-intestinal, or isolated intestinal grafts. The whole recipient group had anti-thymocyte globulin induction followed by tacrolimus and steroids for roughly three years. Regarding the study as a whole: Analysis identified GvH clones in recipient marrow, with some appearing first in ileum or blood. Allograft graft-versus-host to host-versus-graft clonal ratios ran high in patients with graft-donor T cell macrochimerism.

With respect to this clone: What it binds is unknown.

Intraepithelial lymphocytes and lamina propria lymphocytes were released through processing of graft tissue. CDR3 size: 17 residues. The germline V gene has CDR1 MNHNS and CDR2 SASEGT. V was pared by 6 bases and J by 1 base, with 10 bases of the junction left unmatched. Sequenced by immunoSEQ multiplex PCR; TCRdb stores in-frame clones only, minus some. The table has about 63,000 clones, around 90% seen once. This TCR was sampled from a human patient who received an intestinal transplant, so some T cells may come from the graft donor. The rearrangement uses TRBV6-1 and TRBJ1-3, with 9 bases identical to TRBD1. Sequences were derived from ileum tissue, sampled around 350 days after transplant. DNA for the CDR3: TGTGCCAGCAGAGAATGGACAGGGGCTACTTCTGGAAACACCATATATTTT. Residues: CASREWTGATSGNTIYF.